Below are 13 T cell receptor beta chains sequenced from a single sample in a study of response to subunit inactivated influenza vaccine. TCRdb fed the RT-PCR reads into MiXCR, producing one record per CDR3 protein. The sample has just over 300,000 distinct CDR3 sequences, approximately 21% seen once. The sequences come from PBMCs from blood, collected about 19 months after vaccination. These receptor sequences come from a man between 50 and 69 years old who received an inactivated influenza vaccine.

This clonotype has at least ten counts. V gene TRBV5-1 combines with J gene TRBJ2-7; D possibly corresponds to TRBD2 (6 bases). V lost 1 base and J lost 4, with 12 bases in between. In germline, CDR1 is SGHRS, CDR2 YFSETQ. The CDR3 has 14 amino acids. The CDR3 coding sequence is TGCGCCAGCAGCTTGCAGGGAGGAACTTACGAGCAGTACTTC. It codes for CASSLQGGTYEQYF.

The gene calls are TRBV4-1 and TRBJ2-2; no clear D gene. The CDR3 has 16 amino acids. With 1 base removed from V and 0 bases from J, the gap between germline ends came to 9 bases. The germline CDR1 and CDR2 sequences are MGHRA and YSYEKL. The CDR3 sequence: CASSQVGGANTGELFF. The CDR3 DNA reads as TGCGCCAGCAGCCAAGTAGGTGGGGCGAACACCGGGGAGCTGTTTTTT.

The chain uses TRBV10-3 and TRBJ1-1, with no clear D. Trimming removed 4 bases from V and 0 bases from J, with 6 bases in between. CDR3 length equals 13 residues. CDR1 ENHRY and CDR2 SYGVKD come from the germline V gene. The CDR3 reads CAISGYLNTEAFF. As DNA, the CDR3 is TGTGCCATCAGTGGGTACTTGAACACTGAAGCTTTCTTT.

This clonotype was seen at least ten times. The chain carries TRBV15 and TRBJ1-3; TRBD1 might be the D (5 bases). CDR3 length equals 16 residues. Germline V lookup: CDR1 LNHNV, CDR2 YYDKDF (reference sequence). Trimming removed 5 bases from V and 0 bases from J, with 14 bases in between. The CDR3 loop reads CATSRGTASSGNTIYF. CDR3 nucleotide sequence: TGTGCCACCAGCCGAGGGACGGCAAGCTCTGGAAACACCATATATTTT. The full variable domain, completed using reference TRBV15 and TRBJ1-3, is DAMVIQNPRYQVTQFGKPVTLSCSQTLNHNVMYWYQQKSSQAPKLLFHYYDKDFNNEADTPDNFQSRRPNTSFCFLDIRSPGLGDTAMYLCATSRGTASSGNTIYFGEGSWLTVV.

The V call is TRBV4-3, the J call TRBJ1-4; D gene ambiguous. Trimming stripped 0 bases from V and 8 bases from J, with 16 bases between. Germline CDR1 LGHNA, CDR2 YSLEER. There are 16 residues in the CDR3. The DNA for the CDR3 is TGCGCCAGCAGCCAAGAGGGCCTGGTTCCGGGGGAAAAACTGTTTTTT. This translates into CASSQEGLVPGEKLFF.

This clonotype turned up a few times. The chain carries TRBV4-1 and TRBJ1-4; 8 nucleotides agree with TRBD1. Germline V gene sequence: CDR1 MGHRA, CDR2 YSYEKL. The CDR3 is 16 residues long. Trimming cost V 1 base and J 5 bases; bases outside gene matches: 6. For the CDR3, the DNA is TGCGCCAGCAGCCAAGTTCAGGGGGCTCCCAATGAAAAACTGTTTTTT. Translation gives CASSQVQGAPNEKLFF.

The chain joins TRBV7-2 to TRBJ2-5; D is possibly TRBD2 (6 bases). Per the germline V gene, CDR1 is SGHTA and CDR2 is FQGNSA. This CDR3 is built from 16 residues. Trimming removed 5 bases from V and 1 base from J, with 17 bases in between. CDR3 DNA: TGTGCCAGCAGCAACCGGGACTCCCTCCTCCAAGAGACCCAGTACTTC. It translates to CASSNRDSLLQETQYF.

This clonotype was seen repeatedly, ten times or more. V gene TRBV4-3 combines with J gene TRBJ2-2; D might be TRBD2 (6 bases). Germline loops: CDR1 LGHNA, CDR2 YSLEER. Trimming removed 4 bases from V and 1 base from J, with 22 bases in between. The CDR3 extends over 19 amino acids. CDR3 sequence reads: CASSPGGLVLRRNTGELFF. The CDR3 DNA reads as TGCGCCAGCAGCCCCGGAGGGTTGGTCCTCAGGAGGAACACCGGGGAGCTGTTTTTT.

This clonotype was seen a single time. The CDR3 nucleotides read TGTGCCAGCAGCTTAATCTCTACTAATGAAAAACTGTTTTTT. It specifies CASSLISTNEKLFF. This chain joins TRBV7-6 and TRBJ1-4; D is unclear. CDR1 and CDR2 (germline): SGHVS, FNYEAQ. The CDR3 length is 14 residues. V was pared by 2 bases and J by 2 bases, with 6 bases between.

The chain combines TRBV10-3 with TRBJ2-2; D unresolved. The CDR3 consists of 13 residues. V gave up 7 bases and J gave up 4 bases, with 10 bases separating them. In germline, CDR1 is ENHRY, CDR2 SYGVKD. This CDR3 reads CAIKWQVTGELFF. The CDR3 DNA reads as TGTGCCATCAAGTGGCAGGTCACCGGGGAGCTGTTTTTT.

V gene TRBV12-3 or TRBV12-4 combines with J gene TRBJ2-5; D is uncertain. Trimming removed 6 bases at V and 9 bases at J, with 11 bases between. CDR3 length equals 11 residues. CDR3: CASSYLGAQYF. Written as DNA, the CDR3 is TGTGCCAGCAGCTACCTTGGGGCCCAGTACTTC.

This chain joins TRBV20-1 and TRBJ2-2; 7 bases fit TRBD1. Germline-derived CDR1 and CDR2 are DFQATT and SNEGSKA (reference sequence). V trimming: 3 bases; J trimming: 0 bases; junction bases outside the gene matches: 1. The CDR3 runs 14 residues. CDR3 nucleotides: TGCAGTGCTAGCCAGGGGGCGAACACCGGGGAGCTGTTTTTT. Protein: CSASQGANTGELFF.

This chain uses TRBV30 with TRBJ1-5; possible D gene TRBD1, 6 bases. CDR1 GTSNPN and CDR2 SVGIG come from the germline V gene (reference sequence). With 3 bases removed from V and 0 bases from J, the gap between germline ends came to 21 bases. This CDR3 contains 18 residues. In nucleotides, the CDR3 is TGTGCCTGGAGCCCCGTCGGACAGCTTATCTATAGCAATCAGCCCCAGCATTTT. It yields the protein CAWSPVGQLIYSNQPQHF.